One sample yielded the 23 T cell receptor beta chains listed below, sequenced in a study of T-cell memory formation after mild COVID-19. MiXCR, run by TCRdb on the 5' RACE reads, gives a single entry per CDR3 protein. The table lists approximately 210,000 distinct CDR3 sequences, about 11% of them singletons. Sequenced sample: PBMCs or a T cell subset sorted from them (not recorded which). All receptors come from a young man who had mild COVID-19 (a few samples of this study predate the infection). Cell type and time point are not known.

The J gene is TRBJ2-3, the V gene TRBV6-6, with 10 bases that match TRBD1. The V segment lost 6 bases and the J segment 9 bases; nucleotides outside the gene matches: 6. The CDR3 covers 13 residues. Germline V CDR1 and CDR2: MNHNY, SVGAGI (reference sequence). The CDR3 spells CASSHPDRGTQYF. In nucleotides, the CDR3 is TGTGCCAGCAGCCATCCGGACAGGGGGACGCAGTATTTT.

This clonotype came up a few times. The V gene is TRBV7-2, the J gene TRBJ2-5; 10 nucleotides align to TRBD1. In germline, CDR1 is SGHTA, CDR2 FQGNSA. The CDR3 extends over 14 amino acids. V trimming: 8 bases; J trimming: 5 bases; junction bases outside the gene matches: 8. As DNA, the CDR3 is TGTGCCAGCGGAAGACAGGGGGCGAGGGAGACCCAGTACTTC. This codes for CASGRQGARETQYF.

The chain's CDR3 is CASSVLAGSYNEQFF. CDR3 coding DNA: TGTGCCAGCAGCGTTCTAGCGGGGAGCTACAATGAGCAGTTCTTC. This rearrangement joins TRBV9 to TRBJ2-1; 9 nucleotides match TRBD2. V was clipped by 2 bases and J by 3 bases; unmatched bases: 3. The CDR3 loop spans 15 amino acids. Germline V gives CDR1 SGDLS, CDR2 YYNGEE.

This chain's CDR3 is CASSLVGKGPYEQYF. The CDR3 DNA reads TGTGCCAGCAGCTTGGTTGGTAAGGGCCCCTACGAGCAGTACTTC. This chain connects TRBV5-6 to TRBJ2-7; no definite D call. The CDR3 consists of 15 residues. With 0 bases removed from V and 2 bases from J, the gap between germline ends came to 12 bases. Germline lookup yields CDR1 SGHDT and CDR2 YYEEEE.

This clonotype has only a few counts. The chain has TRBV11-2 and TRBJ1-1, with a tentative D call TRBD1 (6 bases). CDR3 length equals 15 residues. The germline CDR1 and CDR2 sequences are SGHAT and FQNNGV. Trimming took off 5 bases at V and 4 bases at J, with 17 bases between the two ends. This chain's CDR3 is CASSPVGGAGTEAFF. The CDR3 bases are TGTGCCAGCAGCCCAGTTGGGGGCGCAGGCACTGAAGCTTTCTTT. The entire variable domain, with the rest obtained from reference TRBV11-2 and TRBJ1-1, is as follows: EAGVAQSPRYKIIEKRQSVAFWCNPISGHATLYWYQQILGQGPKLLIQFQNNGVVDDSQLPKDRFSAERLKGVDSTLKIQPAKLEDSAVYLCASSPVGGAGTEAFFGQGTRLTVV.

V is TRBV7-9 and J is TRBJ2-1; 10 bases map to TRBD2. CDR1 SEHNR and CDR2 FQNEAQ come from the germline V gene (reference sequence). Germline trimming cut 5 bases from V and 7 bases from J; bases unmatched to any gene: 8. The CDR3 has 15 amino acids. The CDR3 DNA is TGTGCCAGCAGCCTATCCAGCGGGGGGGGAAATGAGCAGTTCTTC. Its translation: CASSLSSGGGNEQFF.

The J gene is TRBJ2-1, the V gene TRBV19; 15 nucleotides line up with TRBD2. With 3 bases clipped from V and 0 bases from J, the junction kept 6 bases outside the gene matches. This CDR3 contains 19 residues. CDR1 LNHDA and CDR2 SQIVND come from the germline V gene (reference sequence). CDR3 nucleotides: TGTGCCAGTAGTATGGGACTAGCGGGGGGCGGGAGCTCCTACAATGAGCAGTTCTTC. It translates to CASSMGLAGGGSSYNEQFF.

This clonotype was seen repeatedly, ten times or more. The chain has TRBV6-2 or TRBV6-3 and TRBJ2-7; tentatively, D is TRBD1 (5 bases). From germline, CDR1 is MNHEY and CDR2 SVGEGT. The CDR3 has 14 amino acids. V was clipped by 7 bases and J by 1 base, with 14 bases between them. The CDR3 coding sequence is TGTGCCAGCACCCAAGCCCCAGGGTCCTACGAGCAGTACGTC. Its protein is CASTQAPGSYEQYV.

CDR3 protein: CATSDSAGGGNEQFF. CDR3 DNA: TGTGCCACCAGTGATTCAGCGGGGGGTGGTAATGAGCAGTTCTTC. The V and J genes are TRBV24-1 and TRBJ2-1; TRBD2 agrees at 9 bases. There are 15 residues in the CDR3. The J segment lost 7 bases and the V segment lost 2 bases, leaving 5 bases of the junction unmatched. The germline CDR1 and CDR2 sequences are KGHDR and SFDVKD.

CDR3 coding DNA: TGCGCCAGCAGCCAAGAGGGCTCTGAAGCTTTCTTT. Its translation: CASSQEGSEAFF. V gene TRBV4-3 combines with J gene TRBJ1-1; D gene uncertain. The V gene's germline CDR1 is LGHNA and CDR2 YSLEER. The V end lost 0 bases, the J end lost 6 bases, and 5 bases lay between the germline ends. The CDR3 runs to 12 residues.

CDR3 amino acids: CASTPGGVGTEAFF. The CDR3 region has the DNA TGTGCCAGCACCCCAGGGGGGGTTGGTACTGAAGCTTTCTTT. The rearrangement joins TRBV6-6 to TRBJ1-1, with TRBD1 identical over 7 bases. The junction had 10 bases not matched to a gene; V was cut back by 7 bases and J by 5 bases. Germline V gene data show CDR1 as MNHNY and CDR2 as SVGAGI (reference sequence). This CDR3 spans 14 amino acids.

This chain links TRBV20-1 with TRBJ2-1, with D perhaps matching TRBD2 (7 bases). The germline V gene has CDR1 DFQATT and CDR2 SNEGSKA (reference sequence). The CDR3 totals 14 residues. V was clipped by 6 bases and J by 2 bases, with 14 bases between them. The CDR3 is CSATRGPTYNEQFF. The CDR3, as DNA: TGCAGTGCCACGCGGGGGCCCACCTACAATGAGCAGTTCTTC.

The chain uses TRBV7-6 and TRBJ1-4, with TRBD1 identical over 7 bases. The V gene end was trimmed by 6 bases and the J gene end by 3 bases; junction bases not matched to a gene: 4. Germline V gene data show CDR1 as SGHVS and CDR2 as FNYEAQ. The CDR3 length is 14 residues. CDR3 in amino acids: CASSRDSSNEKLFF. CDR3 DNA sequence: TGTGCCAGCAGTAGGGACAGCTCTAATGAAAAACTGTTTTTT.

This clonotype was observed many times. The chain joins TRBV7-3 to TRBJ2-5, with 9 positions matching TRBD1. The CDR3 has 14 residues. Per germline, CDR1 SGHTA and CDR2 FQGTGA. The V and J ends lost 4 bases and 6 bases, in that order; junction bases with no gene match: 6. CDR3 residues: CASSSGQGEKTQYF. CDR3 sequence (DNA): TGTGCCAGCAGCTCGGGACAGGGAGAGAAGACCCAGTACTTC.

This clonotype was seen a handful of times. The chain employs TRBV6-2 or TRBV6-3 and TRBJ2-3; no clear D gene. The V gene lost 4 bases and the J gene lost 5 bases, with 4 bases spanning the gap. Germline assignment: CDR1 MNHEY and CDR2 SVGEGT. The CDR3 contains 11 residues. CDR3 loop: CASSWRDTQYF. The CDR3 coding sequence is TGTGCCAGCAGTTGGAGAGATACGCAGTATTTT.

This chain links TRBV5-1 with TRBJ1-3; D is possibly TRBD1 (6 bases). Trimming pared 4 bases from V and 0 bases from J, leaving 17 bases between. Germline V gives CDR1 SGHRS, CDR2 YFSETQ. This CDR3 contains 17 residues. DNA of the CDR3: TGCGCCAGCAGCCCCCAGGGAGGGGGAGTCTCTGGAAACACCATATATTTT. Its translation: CASSPQGGGVSGNTIYF.

Comments on this clonotype: A much more abundant neighbour one base away suggests this may be a read error. The chain links TRBV6-4 to TRBJ2-3; 8 positions match TRBD1. The ends lost 6 bases at V and 2 bases at J; junction bases unmatched: 4. This CDR3 region has 14 residues. CDR1 and CDR2 (germline): MRHNA, SNTAGT. The CDR3 sequence is CASSQDRDTDTQYF. Here the CDR3 DNA reads TGTGCCAGCAGCCAGGACAGGGACACAGATACGCAGTATTTT.

This chain joins TRBV6-2 or TRBV6-3 and TRBJ2-1; 9 bases fit TRBD2. The junction had 11 bases not matched to a gene; V was cut back by 2 bases and J by 0 bases. CDR1 and CDR2 (germline): MNHEY, SVGEGT. CDR3 length equals 19 residues. Here the CDR3 DNA reads TGTGCCAGCAGTTACAGGAAGCGGGGGGCCTCCTTCTCCTACAATGAGCAGTTCTTC. Its protein is CASSYRKRGASFSYNEQFF.

This clonotype was seen many times. The chain employs TRBV28 and TRBJ2-5, with D perhaps matching TRBD1 (5 bases). Trimming took off 8 bases at V and 0 bases at J, with 13 bases between the two ends. The CDR3 covers 14 residues. Germline V gene lookup returns CDR1 MDHEN and CDR2 SYDVKM. CDR3 nucleotides: TGTGCCAGCGGTATCCGGACATACCAAGAGACCCAGTACTTC. Protein sequence: CASGIRTYQETQYF.

The table lists this clonotype with a few counts. V is TRBV7-6 and J is TRBJ2-3, with 8 nucleotides matching TRBD1. Trimming removed 5 bases from V and 5 bases from J; junction bases left unmatched: 9. The CDR3 sequence is 15 residues long. Germline V gene sequence: CDR1 SGHVS, CDR2 FNYEAQ. The CDR3 spells CASSPWQGAVDTQYF. The CDR3 DNA is TGTGCCAGCAGCCCGTGGCAGGGGGCTGTAGATACGCAGTATTTT.

This chain joins TRBV12-3 or TRBV12-4 and TRBJ2-1; TRBD1 aligns across 10 bases. The junction had 7 bases not matched to a gene; V was cut back by 0 bases and J by 8 bases. This CDR3 contains 16 residues. The CDR3 bases are TGTGCCAGCAGTTTAGCGCGTGACAGGGGGCTTGATGAGCAGTTCTTC. Protein: CASSLARDRGLDEQFF.

This clonotype has just a few counts. The chain has TRBV24-1 and TRBJ2-2, with 7 bases aligning to TRBD2. CDR3 length equals 15 residues. V was pared by 6 bases and J by 5 bases, with 8 bases of the junction left unmatched. Looked up from germline, CDR1 is KGHDR and CDR2 is SFDVKD. The CDR3 sequence is CATSRMGRETGELFF. In DNA form, the CDR3 reads TGTGCCACCAGTCGCATGGGGCGGGAGACCGGGGAGCTGTTTTTT.

The chain recombines TRBV2 with TRBJ2-5; 8 bases agree with TRBD1. Looked up from germline, CDR1 is SNHLY and CDR2 is FYNNEI. The V and J ends lost 2 bases and 3 bases, in that order; junction bases with no gene match: 5. The CDR3 runs 15 residues. CDR3 nucleotides: TGTGCCAGCAGTGAATCAGCGACAGGGGAAGAGACCCAGTACTTC. Amino acids: CASSESATGEETQYF.